The clone carrying this T cell receptor (beta chain) was picked up many times. What it binds is unknown. This specimen belongs to a study of T cells after yellow fever vaccination. MiXCR, applied by TCRdb to the 5' RACE reads, yields one record per CDR3 protein. The profile covers roughly 520,000 distinct CDR3 sequences, with 21% appearing a single time and approximately 15% taken by the ten largest. Trimming removed 3 bases from V and 2 bases from J, with 8 bases in between. CDR3 length equals 13 residues. CDR1 is MGHRA and CDR2 is YSYEKL in the germline V gene. Findings and limits, study-wide: The study found a weaker secondary response that peaked faster, day 5 versus 15.

This sequence originates from a man between 18 and 35 years old who received the YFV17D yellow fever vaccine. V is TRBV4-1 and J is TRBJ2-7, with D unresolved. The material sequenced was PBMCs, taken 20 to 25 days after the first yellow fever vaccination. The CDR3 is CASSQVGTYEQYV. The CDR3 bases are TGCGCCAGCAGCCAGGTCGGAACCTACGAGCAGTACGTC.